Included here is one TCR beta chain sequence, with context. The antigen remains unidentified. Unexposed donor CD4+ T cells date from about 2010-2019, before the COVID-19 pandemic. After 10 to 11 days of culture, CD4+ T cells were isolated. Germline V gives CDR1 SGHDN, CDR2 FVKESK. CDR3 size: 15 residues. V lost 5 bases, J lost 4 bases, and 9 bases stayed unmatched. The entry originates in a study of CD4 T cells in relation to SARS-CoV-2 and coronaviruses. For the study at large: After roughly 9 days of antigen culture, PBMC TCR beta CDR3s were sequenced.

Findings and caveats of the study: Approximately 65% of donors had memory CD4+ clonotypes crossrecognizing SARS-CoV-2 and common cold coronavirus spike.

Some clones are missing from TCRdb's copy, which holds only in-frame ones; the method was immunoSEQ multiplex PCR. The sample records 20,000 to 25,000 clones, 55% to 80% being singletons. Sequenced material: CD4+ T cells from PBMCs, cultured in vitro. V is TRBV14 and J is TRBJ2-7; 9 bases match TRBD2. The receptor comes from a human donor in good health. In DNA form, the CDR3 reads TGTGCCAGCAGCAAAACAGCGGGAGGAATATACGAGCAGTACTTC. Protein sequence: CASSKTAGGIYEQYF.